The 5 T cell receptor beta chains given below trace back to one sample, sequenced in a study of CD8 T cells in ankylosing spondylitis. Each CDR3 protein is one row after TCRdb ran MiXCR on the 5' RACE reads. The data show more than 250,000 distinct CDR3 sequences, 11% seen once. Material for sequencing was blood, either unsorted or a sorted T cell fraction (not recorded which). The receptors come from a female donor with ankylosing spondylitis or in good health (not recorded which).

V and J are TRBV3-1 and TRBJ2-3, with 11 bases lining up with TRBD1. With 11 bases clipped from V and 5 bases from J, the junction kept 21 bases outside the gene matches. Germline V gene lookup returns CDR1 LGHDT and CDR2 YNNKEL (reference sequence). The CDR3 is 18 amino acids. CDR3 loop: CASSQVKTGTGGGDTQYF. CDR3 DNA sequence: TGTGCCTCCTCCCAAGTAAAAACCGGGACAGGGGGTGGAGATACGCAGTATTTT.

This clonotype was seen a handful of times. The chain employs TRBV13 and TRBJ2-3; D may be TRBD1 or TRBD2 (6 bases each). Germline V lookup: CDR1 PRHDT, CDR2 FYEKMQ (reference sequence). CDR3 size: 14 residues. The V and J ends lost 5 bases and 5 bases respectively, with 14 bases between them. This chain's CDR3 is CASSAWGAIDTQYF. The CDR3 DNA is TGTGCCAGCAGCGCCTGGGGGGCCATAGATACGCAGTATTTT.

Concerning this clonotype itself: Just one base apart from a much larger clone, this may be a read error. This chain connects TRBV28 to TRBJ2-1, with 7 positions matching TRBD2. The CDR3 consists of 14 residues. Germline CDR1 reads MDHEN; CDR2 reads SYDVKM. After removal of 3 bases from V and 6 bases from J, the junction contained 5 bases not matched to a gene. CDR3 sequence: CASSLGRAFNEQFF. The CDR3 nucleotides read TGTGCCAGCAGTTTGGGGAGGGCCTTCAATGAGCAGTTCTTC.

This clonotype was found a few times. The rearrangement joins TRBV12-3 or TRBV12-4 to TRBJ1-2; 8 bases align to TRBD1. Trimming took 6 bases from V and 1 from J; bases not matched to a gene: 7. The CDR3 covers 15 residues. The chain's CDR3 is CASRRTGNDNYGYTF. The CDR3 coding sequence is TGTGCCAGCAGACGGACAGGGAATGATAACTATGGCTACACCTTC.

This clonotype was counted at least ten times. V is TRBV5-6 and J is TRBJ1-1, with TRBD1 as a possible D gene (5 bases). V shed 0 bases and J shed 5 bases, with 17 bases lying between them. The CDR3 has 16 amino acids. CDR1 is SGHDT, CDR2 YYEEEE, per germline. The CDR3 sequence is CASSLASGGKGTEAFF. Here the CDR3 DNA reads TGTGCCAGCAGCTTGGCCTCGGGAGGGAAGGGGACTGAAGCTTTCTTT.